The T cell receptor beta chain described here comes from a study of blood T cell repertoires in COVID-19. Using immunoSEQ multiplex PCR, the repertoire was profiled, and TCRdb retains in-frame clones only, with some absent. Among fewer than 200,000 clones listed, over 70% were seen once. This CDR3 comprises 13 residues. Germline V gene sequence: CDR1 SGHTS, CDR2 YDEGEE. V shed 4 bases and J 7 bases; nucleotides not matched to a gene: 2. The chain employs TRBV5-8 and TRBJ1-4, with 9 bases aligning to TRBD1. Source material: PBMCs or T cells enriched from blood (not recorded which). This TCR was sampled from a woman aged 45-65 years in a cohort exposed to, infected with or recovered from COVID-19 (not recorded which). In DNA form, the CDR3 reads TGTGCCAGCAGCCGGGGACAGGGTGAAAAACTGTTTTTT. Translated: CASSRGQGEKLFF.